This TCR beta chain was recorded in a study of regulatory dendritic cells for organ transplantation. Across the study: LPS was added to dendritic cell cultures on day 6. Findings and limits, study-wide: Among resting subsets, memory CD8+ cells contained the most alloreactive clonotypes. Between individuals, the alloreactive memory CD8+ T cell pool differed considerably.

Profiled with immunoSEQ multiplex PCR; TCRdb holds only in-frame clones, not every one. The sample shows under 15,000 clones, 62% of them seen only once. Sorted subsets were CFSE-labeled and cultured four to five days with allogeneic dendritic cells. Memory T cells were CD45RO+, naive were CD45RA+, sorted by FACS. As concerns this clone: Its antigen is still unknown.

V was clipped by 1 base and J by 3 bases, with 6 bases between them. The germline gives CDR1 MNHEY, CDR2 SMNVEV (reference sequence). This CDR3 has 14 amino acids. The material sequenced was naive CD8+ T cells from blood cultured with dendritic cells. Regarding subset: CD45RA+ naive T cells. The chain carries TRBV27 and TRBJ2-2, with D unclear. This sequence originates from a human donor in good health. The CDR3 loop reads CASSLLPDTGELFF. CDR3 nucleotides: TGTGCCAGCAGTTTATTACCGGACACCGGGGAGCTGTTTTTT.